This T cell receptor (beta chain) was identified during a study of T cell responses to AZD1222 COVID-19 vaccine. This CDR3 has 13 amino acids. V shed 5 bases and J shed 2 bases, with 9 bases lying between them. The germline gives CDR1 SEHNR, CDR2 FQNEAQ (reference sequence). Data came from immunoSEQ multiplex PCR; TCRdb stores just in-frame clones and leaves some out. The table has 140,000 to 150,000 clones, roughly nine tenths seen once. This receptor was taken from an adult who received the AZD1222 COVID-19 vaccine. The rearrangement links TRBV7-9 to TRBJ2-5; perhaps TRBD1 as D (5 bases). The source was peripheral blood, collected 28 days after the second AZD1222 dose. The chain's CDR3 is CASSRRQQETQYF. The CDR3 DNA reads TGTGCCAGCAGCCGAAGACAGCAAGAGACCCAGTACTTC.